This TCR beta chain was sequenced for a study of shared clonotypes between healthy human individuals. The CDR3 totals 15 residues. Germline-derived CDR1 and CDR2 are SGHVS and FQNEAQ. V lost 4 bases and J lost 2; bases outside the gene matches: 7. The repertoire was sequenced with immunoSEQ multiplex PCR; TCRdb's copy has only in-frame clones and lacks some. The sample carries some 1 million clones, about three quarters recorded once. Sequences were obtained from memory CD4+ T cells sorted from blood. As for subset: CD45RA-negative fraction. This clonotype was obtained from a man aged 18 to 30 in good health. This chain links TRBV7-8 with TRBJ1-2; TRBD1 matches at 7 bases. The CDR3 sequence: CASSWRTGPNYGYTF. CDR3 nucleotides: TGTGCCAGCAGCTGGAGGACAGGTCCCAACTATGGCTACACCTTC. Full variable domain (missing parts from reference TRBV7-8 and TRBJ1-2): GAGVSQSPRYKVAKRGQDVALRCDPISGHVSLFWYQQALGQGPEFLTYFQNEAQLDKSGLPSDRFFAERPEGSVSTLKIQRTQQEDSAVYLCASSWRTGPNYGYTFGSGTRLTVV.